The 9 T cell receptor beta chains presented below share a single source sample, sequenced in a study of blood T cell repertoires in COVID-19. Data came from immunoSEQ multiplex PCR; TCRdb stores just in-frame clones and leaves some out. The table includes about 200,000 clones, under 90% detected once. The sample consisted of peripheral blood. The origin of the receptors is a man in his 60s with acute or convalescent COVID-19.

The J gene is TRBJ1-6, the V gene TRBV7-9; a weak D match, TRBD1 (6 bases). Trimming took off 6 bases at V and 7 bases at J, with 13 bases between the two ends. CDR1 and CDR2 from the germline V gene are SEHNR and FQNEAQ (reference sequence). This CDR3 is 14 amino acids long. This chain's CDR3 is CASRPGHRNSPLHF. CDR3 sequence (DNA): TGTGCCAGCAGACCGGGACATCGAAATTCACCCCTCCACTTT.

This chain joins TRBV5-1 and TRBJ1-1, with D hard to call. The germline CDR1 and CDR2 sequences are SGHRS and YFSETQ. The CDR3 runs to 15 residues. With 0 bases removed from V and 7 bases from J, the gap between germline ends came to 16 bases. The CDR3 region has the DNA TGCGCCAGCAGCTTGGAACCCTCGGTCGTCGGTGAAGCTTTCTTT. The encoded protein is CASSLEPSVVGEAFF.

The chain carries TRBV5-1 and TRBJ1-1, with D possibly being TRBD1 (6 bases). This CDR3 has 15 amino acids. Trimming stripped 4 bases from V and 2 bases from J, with 15 bases between. Germline CDR1 is SGHRS and CDR2 is YFSETQ. CDR3 protein: CASSPRVGGNTEAFF. CDR3 bases: TGCGCCAGCAGCCCGCGGGTAGGGGGAAACACTGAAGCTTTCTTT.

The CDR3 DNA reads as TGTGCCAGCAGCTTGGGACAGCCGCCGGTGTCCCAGCATTTT. Protein: CASSLGQPPVSQHF. The J gene is TRBJ1-5, the V gene TRBV7-2; 7 bases are a match to TRBD1. Germline-derived CDR1 and CDR2 are SGHTA and FQGNSA. CDR3 size: 14 residues. With V trimmed by 3 bases and J by 11 bases, 10 bases remained unmatched.

The chain carries TRBV12-3 or TRBV12-4 and TRBJ2-7; D is possibly TRBD2 (6 bases). The CDR3 length is 11 residues. Trimming shortened V by 3 bases and J by 7 bases, and 7 bases separated the two germline ends. The CDR3 region has the DNA TGTGCCAGCAGTTTCGGAGGGGAGCAGTACTTC. It is translated as CASSFGGEQYF.

This clone was recorded only once. The chain is built from TRBV4-2 and TRBJ2-1; TRBD2 matches 9 bases. Germline V CDR1 and CDR2: LGHNA, YNFKEQ. V was clipped by 0 bases and J by 0 bases; unmatched bases: 6. This CDR3 has 18 residues. In DNA form, the CDR3 reads TGTGCCAGCAGCCAAGAGAGTAGCGGGGGCCCCTCCTACAATGAGCAGTTCTTC. This sequence encodes CASSQESSGGPSYNEQFF.

V and J are TRBV4-3 and TRBJ2-1; 8 bases line up with TRBD2. The V gene's germline CDR1 is LGHNA and CDR2 YSLEER. V gave up 4 bases and J gave up 0 bases; unmatched junction bases: 11. This CDR3 contains 18 residues. The CDR3 DNA sequence: TGCGCCAGCAGCCCCCTTAAGGCGGGGGGTCGCTCCTACAATGAGCAGTTCTTC. Its translation: CASSPLKAGGRSYNEQFF.

The chain links TRBV29-1 to TRBJ1-2; TRBD1 matches 12 bases. Germline CDR1 and CDR2: SQVTM and ANQGSEA. The CDR3 has 14 residues. V trimming: 7 bases; J trimming: 6 bases; junction bases outside the gene matches: 9. CDR3 residues: CSDAGTGGIDGYTF. The CDR3 bases are TGCAGCGATGCCGGGACAGGGGGCATCGATGGCTACACCTTC.

The chain employs TRBV21-1 and TRBJ1-1; TRBD1 is the table's D call, not checked against the DNA. TRBV21-1 corresponds to a pseudogene. The CDR3 consists of 15 residues. The CDR3 DNA reads TGTGCCAGCGTGAGGACAGGGGCCCTGAACACTGAAGCTTTCTTT. Translated, it gives CASVRTGALNTEAFF.